The 16 T cell receptor beta chains listed next were all sequenced from one sample in a study of PD-L1 blockade in urothelial cancer. Sequenced by immunoSEQ multiplex PCR; TCRdb stores in-frame clones only, minus some. The table has tens of thousands of clones, about 80% seen once; the top ten hold over 1%. Documented time point: pretreatment peripheral blood. The source was PBMCs, collected around atezolizumab (anti-PD-L1) treatment. Receptors were obtained from a man in his fifties with urothelial cancer.

The chain joins TRBV9 to TRBJ2-4; D call uncertain. With 0 bases removed from V and 6 bases from J, the gap between germline ends came to 22 bases. This CDR3 region has 18 residues. Germline values: CDR1 SGDLS, CDR2 YYNGEE. This CDR3 is CASSVGGFPGPRGNIQYF. CDR3 nucleotides: TGTGCCAGCAGCGTAGGTGGGTTCCCTGGCCCCAGAGGAAACATTCAGTACTTC. Supplemented by reference TRBV9 and TRBJ2-4, the full variable domain reads DSGVTQTPKHLITATGQRVTLRCSPRSGDLSVYWYQQSLDQGLQFLIQYYNGEERAKGNILERFSAQQFPDLHSELNLSSLELGDSALYFCASSVGGFPGPRGNIQYFGAGTRLSVL.

The V gene is TRBV2, the J gene TRBJ1-1; D is unclear. The CDR3 consists of 14 residues. V lost 0 bases and J 5 bases, leaving 10 bases between the germline ends. Germline V gene sequence: CDR1 SNHLY, CDR2 FYNNEI. The CDR3 nucleotides read TGTGCCAGCAGTGAAGCCTCCCGGAGGACTGAAGCTTTCTTT. Encoded protein: CASSEASRRTEAFF.

This clone came up once. The V gene is TRBV5-4, the J gene TRBJ2-4, with D perhaps matching TRBD1 (5 bases). In germline, CDR1 is SGHNT, CDR2 YYREEE (reference sequence). The length of the CDR3 is 14 residues. V gave up 0 bases and J gave up 4 bases, with 8 bases separating them. The CDR3 DNA follows: TGTGCCAGCAGCTTGGAAGGGGTAAAAAACATTCAGTACTTC. Translated: CASSLEGVKNIQYF.

This rearrangement joins TRBV30 to TRBJ1-2; 8 nucleotides match TRBD1. With 3 bases clipped from V and 4 bases from J, the junction kept 7 bases outside the gene matches. CDR1 GTSNPN and CDR2 SVGIG come from the germline V gene (reference sequence). This CDR3 spans 14 amino acids. The CDR3 reads CAWRLQGVGYGYTF. Here the CDR3 DNA reads TGTGCCTGGAGGCTACAGGGGGTTGGCTATGGCTACACCTTC.

This chain joins TRBV30 and TRBJ2-2; 10 bases are shared with TRBD2. V lost 0 bases and J lost 11; bases outside the gene matches: 6. In germline, CDR1 is GTSNPN, CDR2 SVGIG (reference sequence). The CDR3 totals 14 residues. This CDR3 reads CAWSVGSGGAELFF. CDR3 bases: TGTGCCTGGAGTGTAGGCAGCGGGGGGGCCGAGCTGTTTTTT.

This sequence joins TRBV5-6 and TRBJ1-1, with 10 bases matching TRBD1. The CDR3 loop spans 17 amino acids. Trimming removed 0 bases from V and 5 bases from J; junction bases left unmatched: 10. Germline values: CDR1 SGHDT, CDR2 YYEEEE. Here the CDR3 DNA reads TGTGCCAGCAGCTTGGTTGGGGGGGACAGGGGTATAACTGAAGCTTTCTTT. Protein sequence: CASSLVGGDRGITEAFF. The full variable domain, in which reference TRBV5-6 and TRBJ1-1 provide the parts outside the CDR3, is DAGVTQSPTHLIKTRGQQVTLRCSPKSGHDTVSWYQQALGQGPQFIFQYYEEEERQRGNFPDRFSGHQFPNYSSELNVNALLLGDSALYLCASSLVGGDRGITEAFFGQGTRLTVV.

CDR3 sequence (DNA): TGTGCCAGCAGCCCGACAGGGGGCACCGGGGAGCTGTTTTTT. It yields the protein CASSPTGGTGELFF. The chain combines TRBV11-3 with TRBJ2-2; 9 bases are shared with TRBD1. Per the germline V gene, CDR1 is SGHNT and CDR2 is YENEEA. Unmatched junction bases numbered 2, after V lost 5 bases and J lost 4 bases. The CDR3 extends over 14 amino acids.

The chain is built from TRBV6-5 and TRBJ1-1, with 8 nucleotides matching TRBD1. Losses at the gene ends were 5 bases for V and 10 bases for J; bases not matched to a gene: 9. The CDR3 contains 13 residues. Germline lookup yields CDR1 MNHEY and CDR2 SVGAGI. CDR3 amino acids: CASSPTLQGAAFF. In DNA, the CDR3 is TGTGCCAGCAGTCCGACCCTCCAGGGGGCAGCTTTCTTT.

The V call is TRBV29-1, the J call TRBJ2-1; TRBD2 matches 8 bases. CDR1 and CDR2 from the germline V gene are SQVTM and ANQGSEA. There are 14 residues in the CDR3. Losses at the gene ends were 4 bases for V and 0 bases for J; bases not matched to a gene: 2. The CDR3 region is CSVAGGGSYNEQFF. The CDR3 region has the DNA TGCAGCGTTGCGGGGGGGGGCTCCTACAATGAGCAGTTCTTC.

CDR3 nucleotides: TGTGCCAGCAGTGAGCTAGCGGAGCCCACAGATACGCAGTATTTT. As protein: CASSELAEPTDTQYF. The chain couples TRBV6-4 to TRBJ2-3; 7 bases line up with TRBD2. From germline, CDR1 is MRHNA and CDR2 SNTAGT. The trim removed 3 bases at V and 2 bases at J, leaving 5 bases unmatched. The CDR3 runs 15 residues.

This sequence joins TRBV28 and TRBJ2-1, with D perhaps TRBD2 (6 bases). V was clipped by 2 bases and J by 6 bases, with 17 bases between them. Looked up from germline, CDR1 is MDHEN and CDR2 is SYDVKM. The CDR3 has 16 residues. Here the CDR3 reads CASSLPPGAGTNEQFF. DNA of the CDR3: TGTGCCAGCAGTTTACCCCCCGGGGCGGGAACCAATGAGCAGTTCTTC.

The rearrangement joins TRBV9 to TRBJ2-7, with 9 bases matching TRBD1. The CDR3 extends over 15 amino acids. Germline V gene lookup returns CDR1 SGDLS and CDR2 YYNGEE. J was trimmed by 4 bases and V by 6 bases; bases with no gene match: 11. The CDR3 region is CASTRQGDIQYEQYF. For the CDR3, the DNA is TGTGCCAGCACACGACAGGGGGACATCCAGTACGAGCAGTACTTC.

The CDR3 here is CASKGTVTTNYGYTF. The CDR3, as DNA: TGTGCCAGCAAGGGGACAGTGACAACTAACTATGGCTACACCTTC. The chain is built from TRBV6-5 and TRBJ1-2; 7 nucleotides agree with TRBD1. Germline V gene lookup returns CDR1 MNHEY and CDR2 SVGAGI. J was trimmed by 0 bases and V by 7 bases; bases with no gene match: 8. The CDR3 totals 15 residues.

This chain joins TRBV25-1 and TRBJ1-1; tentative D call: TRBD1 (6 bases). CDR1 and CDR2 from the germline V gene are MGHDK and SYGVNS. The CDR3 consists of 13 residues. Trimming removed 6 bases from V and 6 bases from J, with 14 bases in between. As DNA, the CDR3 is TGTGCCAGCAGGAAGACAGGCACCTCTGAAGCTTTCTTT. Protein product: CASRKTGTSEAFF.

V gene TRBV7-9 combines with J gene TRBJ2-1; 7 nucleotides line up with TRBD1. J gave up 3 bases and V 0 bases, and 2 bases lay outside the gene matches. CDR1 SEHNR and CDR2 FQNEAQ come from the germline V gene (reference sequence). CDR3 length equals 15 residues. CDR3 in DNA: TGTGCCAGCAGCTTAGCTTGGACAGGCTACAATGAGCAGTTCTTC. This encodes CASSLAWTGYNEQFF.

This clone was observed once. The J gene is TRBJ2-7, the V gene TRBV28; tentatively, D is TRBD1 (5 bases). The CDR3 length is 12 residues. In germline, CDR1 is MDHEN, CDR2 SYDVKM. Trimming took off 4 bases at V and 4 bases at J, with 8 bases between the two ends. CDR3 protein: CASSYSGYEQYF. In nucleotides, the CDR3 is TGTGCCAGCAGTTATTCAGGGTACGAGCAGTACTTC.